These 5 T cell receptor beta chains share one sample of origin, sequenced in a study of cytomegalovirus exposure and HLA in healthy donors. The PCR used 60 Vbeta and 13 Jbeta primers. The method was immunoSEQ multiplex PCR; TCRdb's version includes in-frame clones alone and lacks a portion of them. Here the sample spans under 200,000 clones, under 90% being singletons. The sequenced material came from PBMCs. These receptors came from a man aged 30 to 39 in good health and CMV-seronegative.

The chain employs TRBV5-1 and TRBJ1-1; D possibly corresponds to TRBD1 (5 bases). The V end was cut by 0 bases, the J end by 1 base, with 7 bases between. CDR3 length: 14 residues. From germline, CDR1 is SGHRS and CDR2 YFSETQ. CDR3 in amino acids: CASSLVGQNTEAFF. The CDR3 bases are TGCGCCAGCAGCTTGGTTGGACAGAACACTGAAGCTTTCTTT.

The chain recombines TRBV10-3 with TRBJ2-7, with 9 bases lining up with TRBD1. Germline V gene lookup returns CDR1 ENHRY and CDR2 SYGVKD. The CDR3 is made up of 14 amino acids. The junction had 2 bases not matched to a gene; V was cut back by 2 bases and J by 3 bases. CDR3 amino acids: CAISEVGQGYEQYF. The CDR3 DNA sequence: TGTGCCATCAGTGAGGTGGGACAGGGCTACGAGCAGTACTTC.

The rearrangement joins TRBV6-5 to TRBJ2-1; 8 nucleotides match TRBD2. Germline CDR1 MNHEY, CDR2 SVGAGI. There are 15 residues in the CDR3. V lost 6 bases to trimming and J lost 0 bases; unmatched junction nucleotides: 4. The CDR3 DNA follows: TGTGCCAGCAGCAAGCGGGAGAGCTCCTACAATGAGCAGTTCTTC. Translation: CASSKRESSYNEQFF.

As regards this clone: Other DNA sequences of this sample code for an identical CDR3. This chain joins TRBV6-5 and TRBJ2-3; 8 bases fit TRBD2. J was trimmed by 3 bases and V by 4 bases; bases with no gene match: 9. Germline V gives CDR1 MNHEY, CDR2 SVGAGI. This CDR3 is 16 amino acids long. CDR3 in DNA: TGTGCCAGCAGTTCACGTACGAGCGGGGGAACAGATACGCAGTATTTT. Translation gives CASSSRTSGGTDTQYF.

As to this clone: A read error may account for a junction end that differs from germline. The chain employs TRBV10-3 and TRBJ2-2; 9 positions agree with TRBD2. Per germline, CDR1 ENHRY and CDR2 SYGVKD. This CDR3 spans 14 amino acids. This CDR3 is CAIRVAGDPGELFF. The CDR3 DNA reads as TGTGCCATCAGGGTAGCGGGAGACCCCGGGGAACTGTTTTTT.